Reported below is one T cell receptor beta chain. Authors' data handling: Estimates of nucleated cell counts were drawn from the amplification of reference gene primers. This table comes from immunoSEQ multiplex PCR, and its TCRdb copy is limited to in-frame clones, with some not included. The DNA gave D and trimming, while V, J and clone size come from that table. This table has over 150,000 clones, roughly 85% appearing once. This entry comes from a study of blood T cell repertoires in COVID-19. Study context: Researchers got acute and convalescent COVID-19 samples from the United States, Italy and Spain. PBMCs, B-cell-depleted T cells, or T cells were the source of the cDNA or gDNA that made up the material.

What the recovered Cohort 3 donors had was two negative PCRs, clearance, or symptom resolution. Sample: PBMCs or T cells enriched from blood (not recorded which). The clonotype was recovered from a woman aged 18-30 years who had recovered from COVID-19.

CDR3 in amino acids: CASSLTGVSSQPQHF. The CDR3 nucleotides read TGTGCCAGCAGCTTGACAGGGGTCTCAAGCCAGCCCCAGCATTTT. This rearrangement joins TRBV7-2 to TRBJ1-5; 8 positions agree with TRBD1. Trimming removed 3 bases from V and 7 bases from J; junction bases left unmatched: 8. The CDR3 consists of 15 residues. Germline CDR1 SGHTA, CDR2 FQGNSA.